The rows below give T cell receptor beta chains drawn from one sample of a study of blood T cell repertoires in COVID-19. Profiled with immunoSEQ multiplex PCR; TCRdb holds only in-frame clones, not every one. Of 25,000 or so clones detected, roughly 90% appear once; the ten largest clones hold more than 10%. Source material: peripheral blood. The receptors were gathered from a woman of 80 years or more with active or convalescent COVID-19. Both conserved end residues are part of each CDR3. Each record gives: J gene, clone size, V gene, D gene, CDR3 protein, CDR3 DNA. A D gene is named only where the DNA matches it firmly. Some rows mark clone size as missing; the rest say once, few, many or name a class of expanded clone.

>TRBJ1-2|-|TRBV7-2|TRBD1
CASSPDPQGRGYTF
TGTGCCAGCAGCCCCGATCCACAGGGGCGAGGCTACACCTTC
>TRBJ2-3|-|TRBV7-9|-
CASSRETGTSTDTQYF
TGTGCCAGCAGCCGAGAGACAGGCACTAGCACAGATACGCAGTATTTT
>TRBJ2-7|-|TRBV6-5|-
CASSPSGRNEQYF
TGTGCCAGCAGCCCATCAGGTCGGAACGAGCAGTACTTC
>TRBJ2-5|-|TRBV18|-
CASSPIQNQETQYF
TGTGCCAGCTCACCGATACAGAACCAAGAGACCCAGTACTTC
>TRBJ1-2|-|TRBV6-5|-
CASSYSTAGVGTF
TGTGCCAGCAGTTACTCGACGGCAGGGGTGGGCACCTTC
>TRBJ2-6|-|TRBV11-3|TRBD1
CASSLAWDSSGANVLTF
TGTGCCAGCAGCTTGGCCTGGGACAGCTCTGGGGCCAACGTCCTGACTTTC
>TRBJ1-1|-|TRBV27|TRBD1
CASSSTTDRGHMNTEAFF
TGTGCCAGCAGTTCAACCACGGACAGGGGGCACATGAACACTGAAGCTTTCTTT
>TRBJ2-7|-|TRBV5-1|-
CASSPLGASTYEQYF
TGCGCCAGCAGCCCCCTTGGGGCTAGTACCTACGAGCAGTACTTC
>TRBJ2-7|-|TRBV29-1|-
CSVSKLRDTSYEQYF
TGCAGCGTCTCAAAGTTGAGGGACACCTCCTACGAGCAGTACTTC
>TRBJ1-2|-|TRBV6-6|-
CASIGGLGGYTF
TGTGCCAGCATCGGGGGGCTTGGGGGCTACACCTTC
>TRBJ1-2|-|TRBV18|TRBD1
CASSPGQAYGYTF
TGTGCCAGCTCACCAGGACAGGCGTATGGCTACACCTTC
>TRBJ1-1|-|TRBV11-3|TRBD1
CASSPRTGKNTEAFF
TGTGCCAGCAGCCCGCGGACAGGTAAGAACACTGAAGCTTTCTTT
>TRBJ2-3|-|TRBV5-1|TRBD1
CASSLGRDRGSTDTQYF
TGCGCCAGCAGCTTAGGACGGGACAGGGGGTCCACAGATACGCAGTATTTT
>TRBJ1-6|-|TRBV6-6|-
CASSYGYRGNSPLHF
TGTGCCAGCAGTTACGGGTATAGGGGGAATTCACCCCTCCACTTT
>TRBJ1-2|-|TRBV11-3|TRBD1
CASSLDPGGMDGYTF
TGTGCCAGCAGCTTAGATCCAGGGGGCATGGATGGCTACACCTTC
>TRBJ2-7|-|TRBV6-6|TRBD1
CASSLGTGIYEQYF
TGTGCCAGCAGCCTCGGGACAGGTATTTACGAGCAGTACTTC
>TRBJ2-1|-|TRBV29-1|-
CSAQGISYNEQFF
TGCAGCGCGCAGGGGATCTCCTACAATGAGCAGTTCTTC
>TRBJ1-2|-|TRBV29-1|TRBD1
CSAQTGGNYGYTF
TGCAGCGCTCAGACAGGGGGCAACTATGGCTACACCTTC
>TRBJ1-2|-|TRBV10-3|TRBD1
CAISKQGAPDGYTF
TGTGCCATCAGTAAACAGGGGGCGCCCGATGGCTACACCTTC
>TRBJ2-1|-|TRBV5-1|-
CASSLIYGSRRDNEQFF
TGCGCCAGCAGCTTGATTTACGGGTCCCGGCGCGACAATGAGCAGTTCTTC
>TRBJ2-7|-|TRBV28|-
CASSFVSLDEQYF
TGTGCCAGCAGTTTTGTTAGTTTGGACGAGCAGTACTTC
>TRBJ2-3|-|TRBV27|-
CASSSQRRTDTQYF
TGTGCCAGCAGTTCTCAGCGGCGCACAGATACGCAGTATTTT
>TRBJ1-1|-|TRBV5-5|-
CASSRDITYYTEAFF
TGTGCCAGCAGCCGCGACATCACCTATTACACTGAAGCTTTCTTT
>TRBJ1-1|-|TRBV9|-
CASSIKVGGANTEAFF
TGTGCCAGCAGCATCAAGGTTGGGGGCGCGAACACTGAAGCTTTCTTT
>TRBJ1-4|-|TRBV25-1|-
CASSIVGGDEKLFF
TGTGCCAGCAGTATCGTCGGGGGGGACGAAAAACTGTTTTTT
>TRBJ1-1|-|TRBV2|TRBD1
CASSEASIRTGAEAFF
TGTGCCAGCAGTGAAGCGAGCATCCGGACAGGGGCTGAAGCTTTCTTT
>TRBJ1-2|-|TRBV7-9|TRBD1
CASSLSRTGAYGYTF
TGTGCCAGCAGCCTATCCAGGACAGGCGCCTATGGCTACACCTTC
>TRBJ1-2|-|TRBV7-2|TRBD1
CASSLPRTGDYGYTF
TGTGCCAGCAGCTTACCCAGGACAGGGGACTATGGCTACACCTTC
>TRBJ2-7|-|TRBV7-2|TRBD2
CASSRSGGPRAGEQYF
TGTGCCAGCAGCCGTAGCGGGGGCCCCAGGGCCGGCGAGCAGTACTTC
>TRBJ2-5|-|TRBV28|TRBD2
CASTHIAGTLKPYF
TGTGCCAGCACACATATAGCGGGAACACTGAAACCGTACTTC
>TRBJ2-5|once|TRBV5-5|-
CASSSGGFETQYF
TGTGCCAGCAGCTCCGGGGGTTTCGAGACCCAGTACTTC
>TRBJ2-7|-|TRBV28|TRBD2
CASSLGSGRWQYF
TGTGCCAGCAGTTTGGGTAGCGGGAGGTGGCAGTACTTC
>TRBJ1-1|few|TRBV30|-
CAWSNHSRQYNTEAFF
TGTGCCTGGAGTAACCACAGCCGACAGTACAACACTGAAGCTTTCTTT
>TRBJ2-3|once|TRBV4-1|TRBD2
CASSQRTGGGPGDTQYF
TGCGCCAGCAGCCAGAGGACCGGGGGAGGGCCGGGAGATACGCAGTATTTT
>TRBJ2-1|once|TRBV6-5|-
CASSRSRDEQFF
TGTGCCAGCAGTCGCAGCCGGGATGAGCAGTTCTTC
>TRBJ1-2|-|TRBV7-2|-
CASSRDRSSSYGYTF
TGTGCCAGCAGCCGTGACAGGTCCTCTAGCTATGGCTACACCTTC
>TRBJ2-7|once|TRBV5-6|TRBD2
CASSARHPGGNEQYF
TGTGCCAGCAGCGCCCGTCACCCGGGAGGCAACGAGCAGTACTTC
>TRBJ2-1|-|TRBV5-1|TRBD2
CASSFGTSGSGEQFF
TGCGCCAGCAGCTTCGGGACTAGCGGGAGCGGTGAGCAGTTCTTC
>TRBJ1-2|-|TRBV6-2/TRBV6-3|-
CASSYGARVGYTF
TGTGCCAGCAGTTATGGGGCCCGGGTTGGCTACACCTTC
>TRBJ1-6|-|TRBV18|-
CASSPPGGASYNSPLHF
TGTGCCAGCTCACCACCGGGGGGGGCCTCCTATAATTCACCCCTCCACTTT
>TRBJ1-5|-|TRBV19|TRBD1
CASRWTGDLQPQHF
TGTGCCAGCCGGTGGACAGGGGATTTGCAGCCCCAGCATTTT
>TRBJ2-5|-|TRBV6-1|TRBD1
CASSDHYRGPRETQYF
TGTGCCAGCAGTGACCATTACAGGGGCCCTCGGGAGACCCAGTACTTC
>TRBJ1-2|-|TRBV7-8|TRBD1
CASSTGTGAYGYTF
TGTGCCAGCAGCACAGGGACAGGGGCCTATGGCTACACCTTC
>TRBJ2-7|-|TRBV28|-
CASSLPGPFSREQYF
TGTGCCAGCAGTTTACCTGGGCCCTTCTCAAGGGAGCAGTACTTC
>TRBJ2-5|-|TRBV9|-
CASSPQEGGPEIETQYF
TGTGCCAGCAGCCCTCAGGAGGGCGGGCCTGAGATAGAGACCCAGTACTTC
>TRBJ2-1|-|TRBV6-6|-
CASSYLREQFF
TGTGCCAGCAGTTACCTCCGGGAGCAGTTCTTC
>TRBJ2-2|-|TRBV11-3|-
CASIPAGELFF
TGTGCCAGCATCCCTGCCGGGGAGCTGTTTTTT
>TRBJ1-2|-|TRBV9|-
CASSAQPTMGNYGYTF
TGTGCCAGCAGCGCGCAACCCACGATGGGCAACTATGGCTACACCTTC